This TCR beta chain was identified during a study of CXCR3-negative and CXCR3-positive naive CD8 T cells. Definition of naive CD8+ T cells rested on a CD45RO-CCR7+CD27+CD95- profile. UMI-tagged TRB cDNA libraries were built via 5' RACE. No DNA is given; TCRdb re-called the 5' RACE reads and lists each CDR3 protein once. This listing includes over 45,000 distinct CDR3 sequences. CDR3 length: 15 residues. Germline lookup yields CDR1 MNHEY and CDR2 SVGAGI. Study-level findings and limits: The study found that naive CXCR3-negative and CXCR3-positive cells shared TRBV-TRBJ usage, while memory cells differed. Diversity in memory CD8+ cells fell much lower than the comparably high levels seen in both naive subsets.

Turning to this clonotype: No antigen is known for it.

The V call is TRBV6-5, the J call TRBJ2-7; the D gene TCRdb calls, TRBD1, cannot be checked with no DNA. Sequenced: naive CXCR3- CD8+ T cells from blood. The subset was: CD45RO-CCR7+CD27+CD95- naive CD8+ T cells lacking CXCR3 (TNR3-). The origin of this receptor is a human donor in good health. Some clones in this sample may be carry-over from other donors' samples. The CDR3: CASSPVRGVSYEQYF.